The rows below give T cell receptor beta chains drawn from one sample of a study of T cell responses to AZD1222 COVID-19 vaccine. The protocol was immunoSEQ multiplex PCR, while the TCRdb copy is restricted to in-frame clones and leaves out a portion. The sample records 60,000 to 75,000 clones, roughly 90% being singletons. The sequenced sample was peripheral blood, obtained on day 0 of AZD1222 vaccination. All receptors derive from an adult in good health. CDR3s include the opening cysteine and the closing phenylalanine or tryptophan. The order of the fields is J gene, D gene, clone size, CDR3 length, V gene, CDR3 protein, CDR3 DNA. D genes are given only for firm matches. A clone size is listed for some rows: how often the clone was seen (once, few, many), or a class if it is expanded.

j_gene: TRBJ2-7
d_gene: -
abundance: -
len: 13
v_gene: TRBV11-1
CDR3aa: CASSFAGSYEQYF
CDR3nt: TGTGCCAGCAGCTTCGCAGGGTCCTACGAGCAGTACTTC

j_gene: TRBJ2-7
d_gene: -
abundance: -
len: 14
v_gene: TRBV27
CDR3aa: CASSLFGRPDDQYF
CDR3nt: TGTGCCAGCAGTTTGTTCGGACGACCGGACGATCAGTACTTC

j_gene: TRBJ2-7
d_gene: TRBD1
abundance: once
len: 14
v_gene: TRBV2
CDR3aa: CASSDRQGLNEQYF
CDR3nt: TGTGCCAGCAGTGATAGACAGGGTCTCAACGAGCAGTACTTC

j_gene: TRBJ1-4
d_gene: -
abundance: once
len: 12
v_gene: TRBV3-1/TRBV3-2
CDR3aa: CASSNRDEKLFF
CDR3nt: TGTGCCAGCAGCAACAGGGATGAAAAACTGTTTTTT

j_gene: TRBJ2-3
d_gene: TRBD2
abundance: -
len: 18
v_gene: TRBV10-2
CDR3aa: CASSEQRRLAGRTDTQYF
CDR3nt: TGCGCCAGCAGTGAGCAGAGGCGTCTAGCGGGGAGAACAGATACGCAGTATTTT

j_gene: TRBJ1-1
d_gene: -
abundance: -
len: 14
v_gene: TRBV29-1
CDR3aa: CSVTQQGRNTEAFF
CDR3nt: TGCAGCGTTACGCAACAGGGCCGGAACACTGAAGCTTTCTTT

j_gene: TRBJ1-2
d_gene: -
abundance: once
len: 14
v_gene: TRBV5-1
CDR3aa: CASSLGQLDGGYTF
CDR3nt: TGCGCCAGCAGCTTGGGACAGCTGGACGGTGGCTACACCTTC

j_gene: TRBJ2-5
d_gene: -
abundance: -
len: 14
v_gene: TRBV5-1
CDR3aa: CASRSAPHQETQYF
CDR3nt: TGCGCCAGCAGGAGCGCGCCCCACCAAGAGACCCAGTACTTC

j_gene: TRBJ1-1
d_gene: TRBD1
abundance: -
len: 14
v_gene: TRBV6-5
CDR3aa: CASINRGMNTEAFF
CDR3nt: TGTGCCAGCATTAACAGGGGGATGAACACTGAAGCTTTCTTT

j_gene: TRBJ1-6
d_gene: -
abundance: few
len: 14
v_gene: TRBV5-1
CDR3aa: CASSSQGDNSPLHF
CDR3nt: TGCGCCAGCAGCTCACAGGGTGATAATTCACCCCTCCACTTT

j_gene: TRBJ2-7
d_gene: -
abundance: -
len: 15
v_gene: TRBV7-6
CDR3aa: CASSLRGQGSYEQYF
CDR3nt: TGTGCCAGCAGCTTAAGGGGACAAGGATCCTACGAGCAGTACTTC

j_gene: TRBJ1-5
d_gene: TRBD1
abundance: -
len: 17
v_gene: TRBV6-1
CDR3aa: CASSGRDRDPRNQPQHF
CDR3nt: TGTGCCAGCAGTGGCCGGGACAGGGACCCCCGCAATCAGCCCCAGCATTTT

j_gene: TRBJ2-7
d_gene: TRBD1
abundance: -
len: 14
v_gene: TRBV3-1/TRBV3-2
CDR3aa: CASSQGGQGARQYF
CDR3nt: TGTGCCAGCAGCCAAGGGGGACAGGGGGCTAGGCAGTACTTC

j_gene: TRBJ1-1
d_gene: TRBD1
abundance: once
len: 13
v_gene: TRBV5-1
CDR3aa: CASSWGQDTEAFF
CDR3nt: TGCGCCAGCAGCTGGGGACAGGACACTGAAGCTTTCTTT

j_gene: TRBJ2-1
d_gene: -
abundance: -
len: 13
v_gene: TRBV4-2
CDR3aa: CASSFRDSDEQFF
CDR3nt: TGTGCCAGCAGCTTCCGGGACTCCGATGAGCAGTTCTTC

j_gene: TRBJ2-7
d_gene: TRBD2
abundance: -
len: 17
v_gene: TRBV24-1
CDR3aa: CATSDAPGLAYSYEQYF
CDR3nt: TGTGCCACCAGTGATGCCCCGGGACTAGCGTACTCCTACGAGCAGTACTTC

j_gene: TRBJ1-4
d_gene: TRBD1
abundance: -
len: 15
v_gene: TRBV3-1/TRBV3-2
CDR3aa: CASSARDRVPEKLFF
CDR3nt: TGTGCCAGCAGCGCAAGGGACAGGGTCCCAGAAAAACTGTTTTTT

j_gene: TRBJ1-5
d_gene: -
abundance: -
len: 13
v_gene: TRBV7-2
CDR3aa: CASSLWRDQPQHF
CDR3nt: TGTGCCAGCAGCTTATGGAGGGATCAGCCCCAGCATTTT

j_gene: TRBJ1-4
d_gene: TRBD1
abundance: -
len: 17
v_gene: TRBV5-1
CDR3aa: CASSLGTGHATNEKLFF
CDR3nt: TGCGCCAGCAGCTTGGGGACAGGGCACGCAACTAATGAAAAACTGTTTTTT

j_gene: TRBJ1-3
d_gene: TRBD1
abundance: -
len: 16
v_gene: TRBV11-2
CDR3aa: CASSRLGGDSGNTIYF
CDR3nt: TGTGCCAGCAGCAGGTTAGGGGGCGACTCTGGAAACACCATATATTTT

j_gene: TRBJ1-5
d_gene: -
abundance: -
len: 14
v_gene: TRBV19
CDR3aa: CASSIIGDRQPQHF
CDR3nt: TGTGCCAGTAGTATCATCGGGGACCGTCAGCCCCAGCATTTT

j_gene: TRBJ2-6
d_gene: TRBD1
abundance: -
len: 14
v_gene: TRBV19
CDR3aa: CATNDRGGANVLTF
CDR3nt: TGTGCCACCAACGACAGGGGCGGGGCCAACGTCCTGACTTTC

j_gene: TRBJ1-2
d_gene: -
abundance: -
len: 11
v_gene: TRBV6-1
CDR3aa: CASSEVRGYTF
CDR3nt: TGTGCCAGCAGTGAAGTTAGAGGCTACACCTTC